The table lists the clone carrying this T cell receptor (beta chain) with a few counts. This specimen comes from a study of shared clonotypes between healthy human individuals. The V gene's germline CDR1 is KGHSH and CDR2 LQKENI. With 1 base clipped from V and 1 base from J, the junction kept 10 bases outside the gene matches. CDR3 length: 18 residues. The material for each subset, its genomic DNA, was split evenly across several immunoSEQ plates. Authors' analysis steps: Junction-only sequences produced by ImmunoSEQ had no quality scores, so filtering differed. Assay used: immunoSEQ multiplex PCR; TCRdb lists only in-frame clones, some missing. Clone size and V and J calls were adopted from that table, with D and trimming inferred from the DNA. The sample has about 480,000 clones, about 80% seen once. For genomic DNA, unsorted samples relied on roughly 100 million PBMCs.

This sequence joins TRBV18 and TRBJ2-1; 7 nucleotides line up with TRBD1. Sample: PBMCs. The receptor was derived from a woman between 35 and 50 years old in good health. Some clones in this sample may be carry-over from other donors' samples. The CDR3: CASSPLQQGWGSYNEQFF. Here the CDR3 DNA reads TGTGCCAGCTCACCACTCCAACAGGGGTGGGGATCCTACAATGAGCAGTTCTTC.